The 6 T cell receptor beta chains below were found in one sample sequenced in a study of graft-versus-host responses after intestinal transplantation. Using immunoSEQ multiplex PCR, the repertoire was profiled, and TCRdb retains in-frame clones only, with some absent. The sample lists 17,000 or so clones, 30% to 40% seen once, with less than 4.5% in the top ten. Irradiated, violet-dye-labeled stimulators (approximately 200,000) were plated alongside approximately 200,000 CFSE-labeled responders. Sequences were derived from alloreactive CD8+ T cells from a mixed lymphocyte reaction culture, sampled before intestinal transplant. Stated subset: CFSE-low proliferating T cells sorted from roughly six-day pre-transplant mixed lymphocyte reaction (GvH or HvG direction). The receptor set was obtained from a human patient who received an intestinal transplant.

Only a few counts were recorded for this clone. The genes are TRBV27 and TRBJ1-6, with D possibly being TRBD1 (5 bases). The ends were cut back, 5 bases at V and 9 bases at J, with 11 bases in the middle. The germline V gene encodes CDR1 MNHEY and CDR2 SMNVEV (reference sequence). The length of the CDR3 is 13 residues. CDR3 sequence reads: CASSDWTTSPLHF. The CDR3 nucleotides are TGTGCCAGCAGTGATTGGACAACTTCACCCCTCCACTTT.

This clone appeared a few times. As DNA, the CDR3 is TGTGCCAGCTCCCTCGGGACAGACACTGAAGCTTTCTTT. As protein: CASSLGTDTEAFF. The V gene is TRBV28, the J gene TRBJ1-1; 7 bases align to TRBD1. CDR3 length: 13 residues. Germline CDR1 MDHEN, CDR2 SYDVKM. J lost 3 bases, V lost 8 bases, and 6 bases had no gene match.

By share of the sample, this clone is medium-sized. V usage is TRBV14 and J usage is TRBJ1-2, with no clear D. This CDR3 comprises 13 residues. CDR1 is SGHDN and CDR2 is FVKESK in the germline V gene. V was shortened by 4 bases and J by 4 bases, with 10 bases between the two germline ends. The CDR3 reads CASSPYTSYGYTF. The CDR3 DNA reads TGTGCCAGCAGCCCCTATACTAGCTATGGCTACACCTTC.

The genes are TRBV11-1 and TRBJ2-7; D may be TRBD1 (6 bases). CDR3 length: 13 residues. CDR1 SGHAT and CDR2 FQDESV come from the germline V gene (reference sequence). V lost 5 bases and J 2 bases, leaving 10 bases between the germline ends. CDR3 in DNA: TGTGCCAGCAGCCTCGGACAGACCTACGAGCAGTACTTC. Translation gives CASSLGQTYEQYF.

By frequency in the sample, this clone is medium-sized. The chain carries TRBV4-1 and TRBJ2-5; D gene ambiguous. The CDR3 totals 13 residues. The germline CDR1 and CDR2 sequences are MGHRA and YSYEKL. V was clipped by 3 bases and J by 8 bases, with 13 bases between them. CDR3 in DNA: TGCGCCAGCAGCCATTTAGAGGACGAAACCCAGTACTTC. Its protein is CASSHLEDETQYF.

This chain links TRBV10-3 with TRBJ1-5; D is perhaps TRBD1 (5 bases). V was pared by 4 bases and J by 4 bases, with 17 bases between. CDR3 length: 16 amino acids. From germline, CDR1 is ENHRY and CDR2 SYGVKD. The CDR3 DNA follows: TGTGCCATCAGTGCTAGCCCAGAGGGGATTAATCAGCCCCAGCATTTT. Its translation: CAISASPEGINQPQHF.